This section outlines one T cell receptor beta chain sequence together with its context. What it recognizes is unknown. These data are taken from a study of shared clonotypes between healthy human individuals. Study-level results: The study's rarefaction showed incomplete sorted-subset sequencing despite large depth.

Only in-frame clones appear in the TCRdb table, and some are missing; sequencing was by immunoSEQ multiplex PCR. Of hundreds of thousands of clones in the sample, approximately 96% are singletons; the top ten hold around 0.1%. CDR3 length: 14 residues. Germline-derived CDR1 and CDR2 are MGHRA and YSYEKL. Terminally differentiated effector memory CD45RA+ cells were excluded by CCR7 positive selection of CD45RO-negative cells. The chain links TRBV4-1 to TRBJ2-5; D unclear. The end of the DNA fits TRBJ2-7 better, so the J call may be wrong. Sequenced: naive CD8+ T cells sorted from blood. The source of this sequence is a woman aged 25-40 years in good health. The CDR3 reads CASSQILRSYEQYF. CDR3 nucleotide sequence: TGCGCCAGCAGCCAAATCTTACGGAGCTACGAGCAGTACTTC.